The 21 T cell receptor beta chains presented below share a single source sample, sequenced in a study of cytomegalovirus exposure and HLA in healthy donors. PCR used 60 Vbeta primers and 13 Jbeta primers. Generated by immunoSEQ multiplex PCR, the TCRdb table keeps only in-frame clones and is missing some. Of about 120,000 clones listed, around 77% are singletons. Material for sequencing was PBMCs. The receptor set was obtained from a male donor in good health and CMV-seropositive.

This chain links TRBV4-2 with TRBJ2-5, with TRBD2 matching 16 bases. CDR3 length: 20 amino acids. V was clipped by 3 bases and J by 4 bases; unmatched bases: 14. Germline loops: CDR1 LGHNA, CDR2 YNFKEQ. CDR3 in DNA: TGTGCCAGCAGCCAGGGACTAGCGGGAGGGTCCCGAATAACAGGAGAGACCCAGTACTTC. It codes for CASSQGLAGGSRITGETQYF.

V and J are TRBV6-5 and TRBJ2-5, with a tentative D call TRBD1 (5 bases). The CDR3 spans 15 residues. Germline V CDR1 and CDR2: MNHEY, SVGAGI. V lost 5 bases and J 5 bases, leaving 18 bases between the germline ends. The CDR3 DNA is TGTGCCAGCAGTCCCACGACAGTTAAAGGGGAGACCCAGTACTTC. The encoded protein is CASSPTTVKGETQYF.

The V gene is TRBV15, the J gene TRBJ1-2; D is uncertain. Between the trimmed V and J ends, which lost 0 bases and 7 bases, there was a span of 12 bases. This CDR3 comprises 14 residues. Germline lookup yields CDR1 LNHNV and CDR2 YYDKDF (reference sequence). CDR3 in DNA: TGTGCCACCAGCAGAGATCCCGGGGATCGTGGCTACACCTTC. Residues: CATSRDPGDRGYTF.

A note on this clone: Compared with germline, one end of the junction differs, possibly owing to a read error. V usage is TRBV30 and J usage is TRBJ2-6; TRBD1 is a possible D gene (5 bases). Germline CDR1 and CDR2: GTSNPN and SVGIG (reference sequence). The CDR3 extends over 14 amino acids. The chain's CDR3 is CAWSPYSGANGLTF. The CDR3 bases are TGTGCCTGGAGTCCTTACTCTGGGGCCAACGGCCTGACTTTC.

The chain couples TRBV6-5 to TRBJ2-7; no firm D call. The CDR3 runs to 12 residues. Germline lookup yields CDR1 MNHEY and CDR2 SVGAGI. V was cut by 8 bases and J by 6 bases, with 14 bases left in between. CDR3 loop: CASATSGGEQYF. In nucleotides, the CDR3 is TGTGCCAGCGCAACCTCAGGTGGCGAGCAGTACTTC.

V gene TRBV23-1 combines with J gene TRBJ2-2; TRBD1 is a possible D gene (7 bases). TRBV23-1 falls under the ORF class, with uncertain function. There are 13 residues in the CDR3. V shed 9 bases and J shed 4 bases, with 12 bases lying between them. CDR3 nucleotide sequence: TGCGCCAGGCGGGGACAGTTCACCGGGGAGCTGTTTTTT. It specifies CARRGQFTGELFF.

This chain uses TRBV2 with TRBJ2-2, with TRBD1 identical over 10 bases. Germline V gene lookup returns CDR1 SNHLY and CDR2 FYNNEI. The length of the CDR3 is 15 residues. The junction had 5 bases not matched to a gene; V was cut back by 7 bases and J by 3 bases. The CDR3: CASMKGQGYTGELFF. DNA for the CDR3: TGTGCCAGCATGAAGGGACAGGGGTACACCGGGGAGCTGTTTTTT.

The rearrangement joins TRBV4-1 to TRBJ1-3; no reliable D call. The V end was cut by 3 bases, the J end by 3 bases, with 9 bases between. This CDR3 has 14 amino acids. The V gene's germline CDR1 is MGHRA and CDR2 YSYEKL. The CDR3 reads CASSHSGRGNTIYF. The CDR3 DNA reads TGCGCCAGCAGCCACAGCGGGCGTGGAAACACCATATATTTT.

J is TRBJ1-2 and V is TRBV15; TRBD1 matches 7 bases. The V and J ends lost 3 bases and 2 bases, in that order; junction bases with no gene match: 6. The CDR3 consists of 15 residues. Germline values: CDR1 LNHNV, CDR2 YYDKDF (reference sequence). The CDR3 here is CATSSGTAKNYGYTF. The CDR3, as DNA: TGTGCCACCAGCAGCGGGACAGCGAAAAACTATGGCTACACCTTC.

CDR3 sequence (DNA): TGTGCCAGCAGCATCCATGGGGGCCTCCCGGGGTACGAGCAGTACTTC. Encoded protein: CASSIHGGLPGYEQYF. This chain connects TRBV9 to TRBJ2-7; possible D gene TRBD1, 6 bases. This CDR3 is built from 16 residues. Between the trimmed V and J ends, which lost 4 bases and 4 bases, there was a span of 21 bases. CDR1 is SGDLS and CDR2 is YYNGEE in the germline V gene. Drawing the rest from reference TRBV9 and TRBJ2-7, the complete variable domain is DSGVTQTPKHLITATGQRVTLRCSPRSGDLSVYWYQQSLDQGLQFLIQYYNGEERAKGNILERFSAQQFPDLHSELNLSSLELGDSALYFCASSIHGGLPGYEQYFGPGTRLTVT.

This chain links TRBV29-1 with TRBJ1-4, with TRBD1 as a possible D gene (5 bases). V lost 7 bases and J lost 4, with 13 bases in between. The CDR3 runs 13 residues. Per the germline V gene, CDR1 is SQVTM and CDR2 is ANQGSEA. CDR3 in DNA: TGCAGCGCCCAGACAGCGATTAATGAAAAACTGTTTTTT. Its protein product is CSAQTAINEKLFF.

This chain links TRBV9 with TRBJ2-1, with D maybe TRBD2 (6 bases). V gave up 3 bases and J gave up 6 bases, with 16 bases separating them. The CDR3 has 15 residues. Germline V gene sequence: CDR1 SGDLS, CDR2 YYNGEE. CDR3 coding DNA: TGTGCCAGCAGCGCGTCCCCGGGACTTCGCAATGAGCAGTTCTTC. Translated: CASSASPGLRNEQFF.

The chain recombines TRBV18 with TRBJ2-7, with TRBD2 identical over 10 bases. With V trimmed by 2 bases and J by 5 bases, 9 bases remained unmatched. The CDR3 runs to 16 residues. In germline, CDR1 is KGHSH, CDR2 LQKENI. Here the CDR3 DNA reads TGTGCCAGCTCACCAAGCTTGCTAGCGGGGGTTGACGAGCAGTACTTC. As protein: CASSPSLLAGVDEQYF.

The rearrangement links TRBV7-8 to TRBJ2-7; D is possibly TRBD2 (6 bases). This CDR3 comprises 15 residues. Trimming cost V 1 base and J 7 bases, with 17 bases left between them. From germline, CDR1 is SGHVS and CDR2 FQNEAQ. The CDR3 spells CASSLEGTSNHEQYF. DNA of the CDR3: TGTGCCAGCAGCTTAGAGGGGACTTCAAACCATGAGCAGTACTTC.

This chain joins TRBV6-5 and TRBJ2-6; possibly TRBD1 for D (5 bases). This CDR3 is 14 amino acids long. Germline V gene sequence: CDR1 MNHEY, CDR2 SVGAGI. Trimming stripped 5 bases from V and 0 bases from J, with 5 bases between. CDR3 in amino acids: CASSGHSGANVLTF. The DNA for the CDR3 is TGTGCCAGCAGTGGACACTCTGGGGCCAACGTCCTGACTTTC.

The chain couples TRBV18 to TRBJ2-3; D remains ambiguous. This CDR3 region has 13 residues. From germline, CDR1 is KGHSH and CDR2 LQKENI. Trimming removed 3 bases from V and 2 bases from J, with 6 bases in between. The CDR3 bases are TGTGCCAGCTCACCGAGTCTCACAGATACGCAGTATTTT. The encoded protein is CASSPSLTDTQYF. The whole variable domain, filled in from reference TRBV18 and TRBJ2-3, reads NAGVMQNPRHLVRRRGQEARLRCSPMKGHSHVYWYRQLPEEGLKFMVYLQKENIIDESGMPKERFSAEFPKEGPSILRIQQVVRGDSAAYFCASSPSLTDTQYFGPGTRLTVL.

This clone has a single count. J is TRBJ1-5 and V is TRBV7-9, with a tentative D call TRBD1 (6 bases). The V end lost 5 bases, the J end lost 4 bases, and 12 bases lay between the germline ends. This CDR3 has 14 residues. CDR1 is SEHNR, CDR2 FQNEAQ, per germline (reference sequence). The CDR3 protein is CASSPSDRNQPQHF. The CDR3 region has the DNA TGTGCCAGCAGCCCCAGCGACAGGAATCAGCCCCAGCATTTT.

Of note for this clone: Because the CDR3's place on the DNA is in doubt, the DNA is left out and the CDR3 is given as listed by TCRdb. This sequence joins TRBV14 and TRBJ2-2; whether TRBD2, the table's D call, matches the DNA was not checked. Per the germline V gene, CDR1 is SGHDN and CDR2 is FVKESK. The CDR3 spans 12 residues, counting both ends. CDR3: CASSLTPGSCFF.

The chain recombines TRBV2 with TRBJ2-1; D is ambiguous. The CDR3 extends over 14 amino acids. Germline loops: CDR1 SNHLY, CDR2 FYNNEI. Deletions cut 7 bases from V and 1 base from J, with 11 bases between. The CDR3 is CASTEEGSYNEQFF. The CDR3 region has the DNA TGTGCCAGCACCGAGGAAGGTTCCTACAATGAGCAGTTCTTC. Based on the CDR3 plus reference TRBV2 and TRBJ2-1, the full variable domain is EPEVTQTPSHQVTQMGQEVILRCVPISNHLYFYWYRQILGQKVEFLVSFYNNEISEKSEIFDDQFSVERPDGSNFTLKIRSTKLEDSAMYFCASTEEGSYNEQFFGPGTRLTVL.

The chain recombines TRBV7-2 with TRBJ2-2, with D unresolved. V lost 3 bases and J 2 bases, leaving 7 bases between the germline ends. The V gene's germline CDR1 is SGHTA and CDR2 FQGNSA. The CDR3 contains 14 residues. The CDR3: CASSFRQNTGELFF. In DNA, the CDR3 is TGTGCCAGCAGCTTCCGACAAAACACCGGGGAGCTGTTTTTT.

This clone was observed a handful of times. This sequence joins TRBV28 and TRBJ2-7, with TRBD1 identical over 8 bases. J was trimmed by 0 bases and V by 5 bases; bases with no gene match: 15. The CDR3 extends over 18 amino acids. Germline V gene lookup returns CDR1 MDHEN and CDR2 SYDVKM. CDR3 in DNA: TGTGCCAGCAGTCCCACAGGGGGGTTTTCCTTCCCCTCCTACGAGCAGTACTTC. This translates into CASSPTGGFSFPSYEQYF.